A selection of T cell receptor beta chains follows, all from one sample in a study of blood T cell repertoires in COVID-19. Repertoires were generated with immunoSEQ multiplex PCR, while TCRdb's copy carries only in-frame clones and drops some. The table has 97,000 or so clones, approximately 82% seen once. The sequencing sample was made of peripheral blood. The receptors come from a man between 65 and 85 years old with acute or convalescent COVID-19. The conserved cysteine and the conserved F or W are not part of the CDR3 here.

CDR3	V	J
ASSPVGTGQNSYGYT	TRBV7-9	TRBJ1-2
ASALWVGAISYEQY	TRBV28	TRBJ2-7
ASSLGVAGSTYEQY	TRBV7-6	TRBJ2-7
ASSLYRTGGIAEQY	TRBV28	TRBJ2-7
AWASGGGNQPQH	TRBV30	TRBJ1-5
ASSLGGRGYT	TRBV5-8	TRBJ1-2
ASSQDPAPGQVNSPLH	TRBV3-1/TRBV3-2	TRBJ1-6
ASSYFPRQGNEAF	TRBV6-2/TRBV6-3	TRBJ1-1
ASTRGTGDTGELF	TRBV7-3	TRBJ2-2
ASSTSINEQF	TRBV6-6	TRBJ2-1
ASSQDSSGASYGYT	TRBV4-1	TRBJ1-2
ASSAGDSPLH	TRBV6-4	TRBJ1-6
ASSIVDRVTEAF	TRBV19	TRBJ1-1
ASSVGSLSGSYNEQF	TRBV9	TRBJ2-1
ASSLAGGQPQH	TRBV27	TRBJ1-5
ASSLSGTPTYEQY	TRBV2	TRBJ2-7
ASSLYSGQGSPLH	TRBV5-1	TRBJ1-6
AWTKRRTNYGYT	TRBV30	TRBJ1-2
ASSQERGLNTGELF	TRBV3-1/TRBV3-2	TRBJ2-2
ASSPQLGGTSGGNEQF	TRBV18	TRBJ2-1
ASTGQWTSGRYEQY	TRBV2	TRBJ2-7
ASGDREYSPLH	TRBV2	TRBJ1-6
ASNPKQGADTQY	TRBV19	TRBJ2-3
ATSDSAPSTDTQY	TRBV24-1	TRBJ2-3
ASSFSGTLNTGELF	TRBV11-2	TRBJ2-2
ASGGETQY	TRBV2	TRBJ2-5
ASIDPRAAKDTEAF	TRBV19	TRBJ1-1
ASSPPGVGELF	TRBV12-3/TRBV12-4	TRBJ2-2
ASSPGTRDTQY	TRBV18	TRBJ2-3
ASRLNRGPAF	TRBV2	TRBJ1-1
ASSQAVGRGNTEAF	TRBV4-1	TRBJ1-1
ASSSTSGRASYNEQF	TRBV28	TRBJ2-1
ASSYSFQNWSDEQF	TRBV6-6	TRBJ2-1
ASSVGEAGEQF	TRBV2	TRBJ2-1
ASSLLAYSDTDTQY	TRBV5-5	TRBJ2-3
SVRTAGLTDTQY	TRBV29-1	TRBJ2-3
ASSLAPPSDEKLF	TRBV7-9	TRBJ1-4
ASSPTGANYGYT	TRBV28	TRBJ1-2
ASTPDRVGNQPQH	TRBV6-2/TRBV6-3	TRBJ1-5
ASSSNLKEHYEQY	TRBV27	TRBJ2-7
ASNTGDPFKTNEKLF	TRBV5-8	TRBJ1-4
ASSSQRNTEAF	TRBV11-1	TRBJ1-1
ASSLRDSPLH	TRBV7-8	TRBJ1-6
ASSLGQITYEQY	TRBV11-2	TRBJ2-7
ASSRGTGVTEAF	TRBV5-1	TRBJ1-1
ASSLERSGYNEQF	TRBV7-2	TRBJ2-1
SASTTSGRAGHTQY	TRBV20-1	TRBJ2-3
ATAGQGSDTQY	TRBV24-1	TRBJ2-3
ASSEAGGFGNTIY	TRBV9	TRBJ1-3
ASSKTGNSYNEQF	TRBV19	TRBJ2-1
ASSSILSGTDTQY	TRBV7-3	TRBJ2-3